The rows below give T cell receptor beta chains drawn from one sample of a study of blood T cells in healthy people across ages. TCRdb passed the 5' RACE reads through MiXCR, listing each CDR3 protein once. The sample records 700,000 or so distinct CDR3 sequences, 20% to 25% being singletons. What was sequenced was blood. The receptors were sampled from a man aged 65 to 79 in good health. Both conserved end residues are part of each CDR3. D genes are given only for firm matches. Size values are once, few and many counts, or a class for expanded clones, and some rows have none.

clone_size	v_call	j_call	d_call	cdr3_nt	cdr3_aa
many	TRBV29-1	TRBJ1-4	-	TGCAGCGTCCGGGCCACTAATGAAAAACTGTTTTTT	CSVRATNEKLFF
-	TRBV6-2/TRBV6-3	TRBJ1-2	-	TGTGCCAGCAGCGACCAAAGGGGCTACACCTTC	CASSDQRGYTF
many	TRBV7-2	TRBJ2-5	-	TGTGCCAGCAGCTTAAGCCACGGGGCCCAGTACTTC	CASSLSHGAQYF
few	TRBV20-1	TRBJ1-5	-	TGCAGTGCTACGAGGGCGGGTTCCGATCAGCCCCAGCATTTT	CSATRAGSDQPQHF
-	TRBV6-5	TRBJ2-3	TRBD2	TGTGCTGCCCGGACTAGCGGGAGGAGGGGTACGCAGTATTTT	CAARTSGRRGTQYF
few	TRBV5-1	TRBJ2-5	-	TGCGCCAGCAGCCGCCCCTCGGAGGAGACCCAGTACTTC	CASSRPSEETQYF
-	TRBV7-6	TRBJ1-4	-	TGTGCCAGCAGCTTAGGTGGTTCAGGGCCTAATGAAGAACTGTTTTTT	CASSLGGSGPNEELFF
many	TRBV13	TRBJ1-4	-	TGTGCCAGCAGCCATAGGGGGACACTGAATGAAAAACTGTTTTTT	CASSHRGTLNEKLFF
few	TRBV6-1	TRBJ2-1	TRBD1	TGTGCCAGCAGTGCGGACAGGGGGCTTTACAATGAGCAGTTCTTC	CASSADRGLYNEQFF
-	TRBV6-5	TRBJ2-2	TRBD2	TGTGCCAGCAGCCGCGGGGGGGCAGTCGGGGAGCTGTTTTTT	CASSRGGAVGELFF
-	TRBV24-1	TRBJ1-2	-	TGTGCCACCAGTGATGCCCTGACACAGGGAGCCTATGGCTACACCTTC	CATSDALTQGAYGYTF
-	TRBV5-6	TRBJ1-5	-	TGTGCCAGCAGCTTGGGGCTTCTTAAGCCCCAGCATTTT	CASSLGLLKPQHF
many	TRBV20-1	TRBJ2-5	-	TGCAGCTTAGACAAGGTAGAGACCCAGTACTTC	CSLDKVETQYF
few	TRBV10-3	TRBJ2-1	TRBD2	TGTGCCATCAGTGAGTCGATCGAGACGGGAGGGGGGGTACGGAGTAATGAGCAGTTCTTC	CAISESIETGGGVRSNEQFF
many	TRBV19	TRBJ2-6	TRBD1	TGTGCCAGTAGTAGGACAGGGATTAGCTCTGGGGCCAACGTCCTGACTTTC	CASSRTGISSGANVLTF
few	TRBV2	TRBJ1-2	TRBD1	TGTGCCAGCAGTGACCGACAGGGCGGTGGCTACACCTTC	CASSDRQGGGYTF
-	TRBV12-3/TRBV12-4	TRBJ2-1	TRBD2	TGTGCCAGCAGTTGGGCTAGCGGGGTGGTAGACAATGAGCAGTTCTTC	CASSWASGVVDNEQFF
-	TRBV29-1	TRBJ2-2	-	TGCAGCGTTGAAACGGCAAACACCGGGGAGCTGTTTTTT	CSVETANTGELFF
-	TRBV9	TRBJ2-3	-	TGTGCCAGCAGCGTATTTGGGGAAGGTTTTCCAGATACGCAGTATTTT	CASSVFGEGFPDTQYF
few	TRBV6-6	TRBJ1-1	-	TGTGCCAGCAGCACTCTGGACAGAGGGAACACTGAAGCTTTCTTT	CASSTLDRGNTEAFF
few	TRBV10-3	TRBJ2-3	-	TGTGCCATCAGTCTCGCAGGGTCAGATACGCAGTATTTT	CAISLAGSDTQYF
few	TRBV27	TRBJ2-4	-	TGTGCCAGCAGTTTCAGCTACACGAACATTCAGTACTTC	CASSFSYTNIQYF
few	TRBV14	TRBJ2-3	-	TGTGCCAGCAGCCTTGCCTCCGTAGCTGGACCGAGCACAGATACGCAGTATTTT	CASSLASVAGPSTDTQYF
few	TRBV7-2	TRBJ2-1	TRBD2	TGTGCCAGCAGCGCCCGGACTAGCGTTATCAATGAGCAGTTCTTC	CASSARTSVINEQFF
-	TRBV23-1	TRBJ2-1	TRBD2	TGCGCCAGCAGTCAAGGGACTAGCGGCTACAATGAGCAGTTCTTC	CASSQGTSGYNEQFF
-	TRBV12-3/TRBV12-4	TRBJ2-3	-	TGTGCCAGCAGTTCCGGGGAAGCAGATACGCAGTATTTT	CASSSGEADTQYF
few	TRBV10-3	TRBJ1-4	-	TGTGCCATCAGTGAGTCCGTTCTAAAGGAAAAACTGTTTTTT	CAISESVLKEKLFF
many	TRBV19	TRBJ2-1	-	TGTGCCAGTAGTTGGGGTGGAGGGTTCTACAATGAGCAGTTCTTC	CASSWGGGFYNEQFF
-	TRBV7-3	TRBJ2-1	TRBD2	TGTGCCAGCAGCTTGACAGCGGGAATTTCCATTGAGCAGTTCTTC	CASSLTAGISIEQFF
few	TRBV2	TRBJ2-4	TRBD2	TGTGCCAGCACTGGCCACCCCGGGGGGAAAAACATTCAGTACTTC	CASTGHPGGKNIQYF
few	TRBV6-1	TRBJ1-1	-	TGTGCCAGCAGACAATTCCCGGACAGCACCGATCGACGTTTGAACACTGAAGCTTTCTTT	CASRQFPDSTDRRLNTEAFF
-	TRBV20-1	TRBJ2-4	TRBD1	TGCAGTGCTAGGGTTACCGGGACAGGGGTTAACATTCAGTACTTC	CSARVTGTGVNIQYF
-	TRBV7-2	TRBJ1-2	-	TGTGCCAGCAGCAGGGGTCAGGGAACGGCCTATGGCTACACCTTC	CASSRGQGTAYGYTF
few	TRBV19	TRBJ2-1	-	TGTGCCAGTAGTATGGGTCTAGCGCTTGAGCAGTTCTTC	CASSMGLALEQFF
-	TRBV21-1	TRBJ2-3	-	TGTGCCAGCGCAACCAATGGACGGAGAGAAAATCGACCCACAGATACGCAGTATTTT	CASATNGRRENRPTDTQYF
many	TRBV20-1	TRBJ1-4	-	TGCAGTGCTAGCAAACCACAGGGCTCTAATGAAAAACTGTTTTTT	CSASKPQGSNEKLFF
-	TRBV9	TRBJ2-2	TRBD2	TGTGCCAGCAGCGTAGGACTAGCGGTTAACGGGGAGCTGTTTTTT	CASSVGLAVNGELFF
-	TRBV19	TRBJ2-2	TRBD2	TGTGCCAGTAGGGGAGGGCCAGGGCAGGCCACCGGGGAGCTGTTTTTT	CASRGGPGQATGELFF
once	TRBV12-3/TRBV12-4	TRBJ1-1	TRBD1	TGTGCCAGCAGTCCCTGGACAGGGTACACTGAAGCTTTCTTT	CASSPWTGYTEAFF
-	TRBV10-2	TRBJ2-3	TRBD2	TGCGCCAGCAGTGACCCCACTAGCGGGGTCGATACGCAGTATTTT	CASSDPTSGVDTQYF
many	TRBV12-3/TRBV12-4	TRBJ2-1	TRBD2	TGTGCCAGCAGGCCAGCGGGGGCGGACAATGAGCAGTTCTTC	CASRPAGADNEQFF
-	TRBV15	TRBJ2-3	-	TGTGCCACCAGCAGAGATGGAGGTGACGATACGCAGTATTTT	CATSRDGGDDTQYF
few	TRBV7-2	TRBJ2-5	TRBD2	TGTGCCAGCAGCTTAGAGGGTAGCGGGAGTAGGACCCAGTACTTC	CASSLEGSGSRTQYF
-	TRBV28	TRBJ2-5	TRBD1	TGTGCCAGCAGTTTGGCGGGACAGGGGAAGGTTAAGGACTTC	CASSLAGQGKVKDF
-	TRBV6-6	TRBJ2-7	TRBD1	TGTGCCAGCAGGACAGGGACGGGATTCGAGCAGTACTTC	CASRTGTGFEQYF
-	TRBV20-1	TRBJ1-4	-	TGCAGTGCTACGACAGGATCTAATGAAAAACTGTTTTTT	CSATTGSNEKLFF
few	TRBV12-3/TRBV12-4	TRBJ2-5	-	TGTGCCAGCAGCCCGATCTCGGTGGACCAAGAGACCCAGTACTTC	CASSPISVDQETQYF
few	TRBV12-3/TRBV12-4	TRBJ2-1	TRBD2	TGTGCCAGCACCAGCCGGAGTAGCGGGACCTACAATGAGCAGTTCTTC	CASTSRSSGTYNEQFF
few	TRBV5-1	TRBJ2-7	-	TGCGCCAGCAGCTTGGGGACTTACTACGAGCAGTACTTC	CASSLGTYYEQYF
-	TRBV19	TRBJ2-1	TRBD2	TGTGCCAGTAGTAACAGCGGGGGGATTCATTTCTTC	CASSNSGGIHFF
-	TRBV5-1	TRBJ2-3	-	TGCGCCAGCAGATTCGGGGGGCTAAGCACAGATACGCAGTATTTT	CASRFGGLSTDTQYF
few	TRBV7-6	TRBJ2-3	-	TGTGCCAGCAGCTTAGGTCGGGCCCAAAGCACAGATACGCAGTATTTT	CASSLGRAQSTDTQYF